The 12 T cell receptor beta chains below all came from one sample that was sequenced in a study of blood T cell repertoires in COVID-19 (dated by TCRdb to the early 2020s). The protocol used for the library was the immunoSEQ multiplex PCR assay. Not all clones reach the TCRdb copy of this immuneACCESS table, which keeps in-frame sequences only. Checked studies attribute under half of the gap to unresolved V genes and leave the rest unexplained. The sample profile shows over 250,000 clones; 80% to 95% of them were found once. The ten largest clones take up 0.9% to 1.2% of the sample. Sequenced: PBMCs or T cells enriched from blood (not recorded which). The origin of the receptors is a woman aged 25 to 39 who had recovered from COVID-19.

This chain joins TRBV10-3 and TRBJ2-7; 8 bases match TRBD2. V was clipped by 8 bases and J by 3 bases; unmatched bases: 9. The germline CDR1 and CDR2 sequences are ENHRY and SYGVKD. There are 14 residues in the CDR3. DNA for the CDR3: TGTGCCATCTCTGCCCAGGCGGGAGGCTACGAGCAGTACTTC. It is translated as CAISAQAGGYEQYF.

The chain joins TRBV7-3 to TRBJ2-3, with D tentatively TRBD1 (5 bases). Germline assignment: CDR1 SGHTA and CDR2 FQGTGA. The CDR3 runs 16 residues. Trimming left V 4 bases short and J 3 bases short, with 17 bases between. The CDR3 coding sequence is TGTGCCAGCAGCTCGGACGGTCGAAGGGGTACAGATACGCAGTATTTT. Amino acids: CASSSDGRRGTDTQYF.

In the case of this clone: Other DNA sequences of this sample code for an identical CDR3. This rearrangement joins TRBV6-5 to TRBJ2-7; 7 positions match TRBD1. The junction had 9 bases not matched to a gene; V was cut back by 6 bases and J by 4 bases. The CDR3 contains 14 residues. The germline V gene has CDR1 MNHEY and CDR2 SVGAGI. CDR3 protein: CASSPGQARYEQYF. The CDR3 region has the DNA TGTGCCAGCAGCCCCGGACAGGCCCGGTACGAGCAGTACTTC.

J is TRBJ2-7 and V is TRBV5-6; 11 positions agree with TRBD2. The CDR3 is 15 amino acids. V lost 0 bases, J lost 3 bases, and 2 bases stayed unmatched. Germline CDR1 and CDR2: SGHDT and YYEEEE. The DNA of the CDR3 is TGTGCCAGCAGCTTGGGGCTAGCGGGAGGCTACGAGCAGTACTTC. Translation gives CASSLGLAGGYEQYF.

This clone has only one observation. V and J are TRBV7-2 and TRBJ2-3; 7 bases map to TRBD2. Germline V gives CDR1 SGHTA, CDR2 FQGNSA. J lost 1 base, V lost 4 bases, and 5 bases had no gene match. The CDR3 is 15 amino acids. CDR3 in amino acids: CASSSASGRTDTQYF. As DNA, the CDR3 is TGTGCCAGCAGCTCAGCTAGCGGTCGCACAGATACGCAGTATTTT.

The chain couples TRBV7-2 to TRBJ2-7; 14 nucleotides agree with TRBD2. CDR3 length: 16 amino acids. J lost 7 bases, V lost 5 bases, and 10 bases had no gene match. Germline values: CDR1 SGHTA, CDR2 FQGNSA. Here the CDR3 DNA reads TGTGCCAGCAGCATTGGGGGACTAGCGGGAGTTAGTGAGCAGTACTTC. This codes for CASSIGGLAGVSEQYF.

The J gene is TRBJ2-1, the V gene TRBV28; 13 nucleotides align to TRBD2. Germline CDR1 reads MDHEN; CDR2 reads SYDVKM. The V gene end was trimmed by 5 bases and the J gene end by 5 bases; junction bases not matched to a gene: 9. The CDR3 runs to 17 residues. This CDR3 is CASSPHTGLAGHNEQFF. The CDR3 DNA is TGTGCCAGCAGTCCCCACACGGGACTAGCGGGACACAATGAGCAGTTCTTC. The whole variable domain, remainder taken from reference TRBV28 and TRBJ2-1, is DVKVTQSSRYLVKRTGEKVFLECVQDMDHENMFWYRQDPGLGLRLIYFSYDVKMKEKGDIPEGYSVSREKKERFSLILESASTNQTSMYLCASSPHTGLAGHNEQFFGPGTRLTVL.

The chain employs TRBV19 and TRBJ2-2; a weak D match, TRBD2 (5 bases). CDR1 is LNHDA, CDR2 SQIVND, per germline (reference sequence). V was shortened by 0 bases and J by 3 bases, with 11 bases between the two germline ends. The CDR3 extends over 16 amino acids. The CDR3 sequence: CASSIDGGRDTGELFF. DNA of the CDR3: TGTGCCAGTAGTATAGATGGAGGCCGGGACACCGGGGAGCTGTTTTTT.

The chain has TRBV28 and TRBJ2-7, with D possibly being TRBD2 (5 bases). Germline CDR1 is MDHEN and CDR2 is SYDVKM. The CDR3 length is 18 residues. The V and J ends lost 5 bases and 6 bases respectively, with 29 bases between them. The CDR3 sequence: CASSHGQDFPLTFAEQYF. Here the CDR3 DNA reads TGTGCCAGCAGTCATGGGCAGGACTTCCCGCTTACGTTTGCCGAGCAGTACTTC.

This chain connects TRBV2 to TRBJ2-3; D is perhaps TRBD2 (5 bases). V lost 3 bases to trimming and J lost 1 base, with 8 bases between them. Germline assignment: CDR1 SNHLY and CDR2 FYNNEI. The CDR3 sequence is 14 residues long. The DNA for the CDR3 is TGTGCCAGCAGTGATTCCGGGGGCACAGATACGCAGTATTTT. Amino acid sequence: CASSDSGGTDTQYF.

This chain joins TRBV11-3 and TRBJ2-2; 9 bases align to TRBD1. This CDR3 is built from 15 residues. CDR1 is SGHNT, CDR2 YENEEA, per germline. J was trimmed by 1 base and V by 5 bases; bases with no gene match: 2. CDR3 in amino acids: CASSGDRENTGELFF. DNA for the CDR3: TGTGCCAGCAGCGGGGACAGGGAGAACACCGGGGAGCTGTTTTTT.

This chain joins TRBV10-3 and TRBJ1-2; 7 positions agree with TRBD1. The germline V gene has CDR1 ENHRY and CDR2 SYGVKD. The CDR3 covers 12 residues. Trimming cost V 10 bases and J 3 bases; bases outside gene matches: 5. CDR3 region: CATWDRDYGYTF. CDR3 bases: TGTGCCACATGGGACAGAGACTATGGCTACACCTTC.